Listed below are T cell receptor beta chains from one sample, sequenced in a study of control samples from healthy donors and cancer patients. Data came from immunoSEQ multiplex PCR; TCRdb stores just in-frame clones and leaves some out. This sample has 90,000 or so clones, with approximately 91% found just once. Sequencing was carried out using PBMCs. Source of these receptors: a woman aged 50 to 60 with colorectal cancer. Both conserved end residues are part of each CDR3. The D gene is left open where the match is weak. A clone size is listed for some rows: how often the clone was seen (once, few, many), or a class if it is expanded.

D: TRBD1; V: TRBV6-5; size: NA; J: TRBJ2-3; DNA: TGTGCCAGCAGTCACTTTCGGGACAGATACACAGATACGCAGTATTTT; CDR3: CASSHFRDRYTDTQYF
D: NA; V: TRBV3-1/TRBV3-2; size: NA; J: TRBJ2-1; DNA: TGTGCCAGCAGCCAACGTCGAGGGGCACGCGACAATGAGCAGTTCTTC; CDR3: CASSQRRGARDNEQFF
D: NA; V: TRBV6-1; size: once; J: TRBJ2-1; DNA: TGTGCCAGCAGTAAAGGCAGGGGTTGGGGAAACAATGAGCAGTTCTTC; CDR3: CASSKGRGWGNNEQFF
D: NA; V: TRBV19; size: NA; J: TRBJ1-1; DNA: TGTGCCAGCGGACAGAGCTTTCTGACTGAAGCTTTCTTT; CDR3: CASGQSFLTEAFF
D: NA; V: TRBV19; size: NA; J: TRBJ2-3; DNA: TGTGCCAGTAGTAAGTGGGCATTCGATACGCAGTATTTT; CDR3: CASSKWAFDTQYF
D: NA; V: TRBV5-5; size: NA; J: TRBJ1-1; DNA: TGTGCCAGCAGCTTGTGGTCAGCAACTGAAGCTTTCTTT; CDR3: CASSLWSATEAFF
D: NA; V: TRBV6-5; size: NA; J: TRBJ1-2; DNA: TGTGCCAGCAGTTACTCGGGGGTAGGCTACACCTTC; CDR3: CASSYSGVGYTF
D: TRBD1; V: TRBV12-3/TRBV12-4; size: NA; J: TRBJ1-2; DNA: TGTGCCAGCAGTTTGACAGGGGTTCATGGCTACACCTTC; CDR3: CASSLTGVHGYTF
D: TRBD2; V: TRBV6-2/TRBV6-3; size: NA; J: TRBJ2-3; DNA: TGTGCCAGCAGTCCCAGACTAGCGGGGCTCACAGATACGCAGTATTTT; CDR3: CASSPRLAGLTDTQYF
D: NA; V: TRBV30; size: NA; J: TRBJ1-5; DNA: TGTGCCTGGAGTGTAAAGGGAGGCCATCAGCCCCAGCATTTT; CDR3: CAWSVKGGHQPQHF
D: NA; V: TRBV5-4; size: NA; J: TRBJ2-5; DNA: TGTGCCAGCAGCTTGGTAGGGGGTTCAGAGACCCAGTACTTC; CDR3: CASSLVGGSETQYF
D: NA; V: TRBV7-2; size: NA; J: TRBJ1-1; DNA: TGTGCCAGCAGCTTAAAGTTCGGAACCGGGAACACTGAAGCTTTCTTT; CDR3: CASSLKFGTGNTEAFF
D: NA; V: TRBV12-3/TRBV12-4; size: NA; J: TRBJ1-2; DNA: TGTGCCAGCAGCTTACAGTATGGCTACACCTTC; CDR3: CASSLQYGYTF
D: NA; V: TRBV10-3; size: NA; J: TRBJ1-2; DNA: TGTGCCATCAGTGAGAGGGACAAGTACTATGGCTACACCTTC; CDR3: CAISERDKYYGYTF
D: TRBD1; V: TRBV5-1; size: NA; J: TRBJ1-4; DNA: TGCGCCAGCAGCTGGGACAGCCGAAATGAAAAACTGTTTTTT; CDR3: CASSWDSRNEKLFF
D: TRBD1; V: TRBV6-2/TRBV6-3; size: NA; J: TRBJ1-4; DNA: TGTGCCAGCAGCCGTCAGGGGGCCTACGAAAAACTGTTTTTT; CDR3: CASSRQGAYEKLFF
D: NA; V: TRBV6-4; size: NA; J: TRBJ2-1; DNA: TGTGCCAGCAGTTTGGGGGATACAGGTGGCGATGAGCAGTTCTTC; CDR3: CASSLGDTGGDEQFF
D: NA; V: TRBV3-1/TRBV3-2; size: NA; J: TRBJ1-2; DNA: TGTGCCAGCAGCGCAGGGGTTGGATATGGCTACACCTTC; CDR3: CASSAGVGYGYTF
D: TRBD1; V: TRBV10-3; size: NA; J: TRBJ1-2; DNA: TGTGCCATCAGCGGACAGGGGAAACTGGAAGGCTACACCTTC; CDR3: CAISGQGKLEGYTF
D: TRBD1; V: TRBV5-1; size: NA; J: TRBJ1-6; DNA: TGCGCCAGCTCCCCACGCGGACAGGGGGCCATCAATTCACCCCTCCACTTT; CDR3: CASSPRGQGAINSPLHF
D: NA; V: TRBV6-1; size: NA; J: TRBJ2-4; DNA: TGTGCCAGCAGTGAAAGCCACATAGGCAAAAACATTCAGTACTTC; CDR3: CASSESHIGKNIQYF
D: NA; V: TRBV4-2; size: NA; J: TRBJ1-2; DNA: TGTGCCAGCACCCCTCGTACTAACTATGGCTACACCTTC; CDR3: CASTPRTNYGYTF
D: TRBD2; V: TRBV3-1/TRBV3-2; size: NA; J: TRBJ2-5; DNA: TGTGCCAGCAGCCGCCGGACTAGCGGACAAGAGACCCAGTACTTC; CDR3: CASSRRTSGQETQYF
D: NA; V: TRBV27; size: NA; J: TRBJ2-3; DNA: TGTGCCAGTGTCGGGGGTTTCTTCACAGATACGCAGTATTTT; CDR3: CASVGGFFTDTQYF
D: NA; V: TRBV6-5; size: NA; J: TRBJ1-1; DNA: TGTGCCAGCAGTTACTCGAGGGGGGCTGAAGCTTTCTTT; CDR3: CASSYSRGAEAFF
D: NA; V: TRBV5-4; size: NA; J: TRBJ1-1; DNA: TGTGCCAGCAGCCTTGACAGCAACACTGAAGCTTTCTTT; CDR3: CASSLDSNTEAFF
D: NA; V: TRBV7-2; size: NA; J: TRBJ2-5; DNA: TGTGCCAGCAGCTTAGATCCCCTAGCTGAGACCCAGTACTTC; CDR3: CASSLDPLAETQYF
D: NA; V: TRBV2; size: NA; J: TRBJ2-1; DNA: TGTGCCAGCAGTAGGGGACAAAGCTCCTACAATGAGCAGTTCTTC; CDR3: CASSRGQSSYNEQFF
D: TRBD2; V: TRBV6-5; size: NA; J: TRBJ2-3; DNA: TGTGCCAGCAGACCCGGGACTAGCGGATCAGATACGCAGTATTTT; CDR3: CASRPGTSGSDTQYF
D: TRBD2; V: TRBV11-3; size: NA; J: TRBJ2-2; DNA: TGTGCCAGCAGCAGGACTAGCCCCGGGGAGCTGTTTTTT; CDR3: CASSRTSPGELFF
D: TRBD2; V: TRBV6-6; size: NA; J: TRBJ2-1; DNA: TGTGCCAGCACCTCCGGGACTAGCGAGTTCTTC; CDR3: CASTSGTSEFF
D: NA; V: TRBV10-3; size: NA; J: TRBJ2-5; DNA: TGTGCCATCAGTGGGGGAAAAAATACAGCAGAGACCCAGTACTTC; CDR3: CAISGGKNTAETQYF
D: NA; V: TRBV2; size: NA; J: TRBJ1-2; DNA: TGTGCCAGCAGGGGGGGCTGGCAGTACTATGGCTACACCTTC; CDR3: CASRGGWQYYGYTF
D: NA; V: TRBV24-1; size: NA; J: TRBJ2-1; DNA: TGTGCCACCAGTGAAACCCGACAGACGTCCTACAATGAGCAGTTCTTC; CDR3: CATSETRQTSYNEQFF
D: TRBD2; V: TRBV5-1; size: NA; J: TRBJ2-3; DNA: TGCGCCAGCAGCTTAGGGACTAGAAGCACAGATACGCAGTATTTT; CDR3: CASSLGTRSTDTQYF
D: TRBD2; V: TRBV4-1; size: few; J: TRBJ2-5; DNA: TGCGCCAGCAGCCAAGATCCTAGCGGGGGGGCTTTGGAGACCCAGTACTTC; CDR3: CASSQDPSGGALETQYF
D: TRBD1; V: TRBV14; size: NA; J: TRBJ1-3; DNA: TGTGCCAGCAGCCACGACGACAGGGCCTCTGGAAACACCATATATTTT; CDR3: CASSHDDRASGNTIYF
D: NA; V: TRBV6-6; size: NA; J: TRBJ1-6; DNA: TGTGCCAGCAGTCACAACTATCGGGACTCTGCACGGTCACCCCTCCACTTT; CDR3: CASSHNYRDSARSPLHF
D: TRBD1; V: TRBV3-1/TRBV3-2; size: NA; J: TRBJ1-5; DNA: TGTGCCAGCAGCCAAGGTCCGACAGGGGGGCAGCCCCAGCATTTT; CDR3: CASSQGPTGGQPQHF
D: TRBD2; V: TRBV6-2/TRBV6-3; size: NA; J: TRBJ2-3; DNA: TGTGCCAGCAGTACCTTCGGGACTAGCGTTACAGATACGCAGTATTTT; CDR3: CASSTFGTSVTDTQYF
D: NA; V: TRBV29-1; size: NA; J: TRBJ1-1; DNA: TGCAGCGTTGACAGGGCCATGAACACTGAAGCTTTCTTT; CDR3: CSVDRAMNTEAFF
D: NA; V: TRBV10-1; size: NA; J: TRBJ2-3; DNA: TGCGCCAGCAGTGATGGCTCCTGGGCTACGCAGTATTTT; CDR3: CASSDGSWATQYF
D: TRBD1; V: TRBV6-5; size: NA; J: TRBJ2-2; DNA: TGTGCCAGCAGAAGACAGGGCGCGAACACCGGGGAGCTGTTTTTT; CDR3: CASRRQGANTGELFF
D: NA; V: TRBV2; size: NA; J: TRBJ2-2; DNA: TGTGCCAGCAGTGACAAGAACACCGGGGAGCTGTTTTTT; CDR3: CASSDKNTGELFF
D: NA; V: TRBV4-2; size: NA; J: TRBJ2-2; DNA: TGTGCCAGCAGCCAAGTGGGAGGGGGCGGCGGGGAGCTGTTTTTT; CDR3: CASSQVGGGGGELFF
D: TRBD1; V: TRBV6-4; size: NA; J: TRBJ1-2; DNA: TGTGCCAGCAGGGGTGAGGGACAGTCATATGGCTACACCTTC; CDR3: CASRGEGQSYGYTF
D: NA; V: TRBV19; size: NA; J: TRBJ1-2; DNA: TGTGCCAGTACACCTCTCCCCCCGGGGGCCCTTACCCCCAGCTATGGCTACACCTTC; CDR3: CASTPLPPGALTPSYGYTF
D: NA; V: TRBV7-2; size: NA; J: TRBJ1-3; DNA: TGTGCCAGCAGCTTAGTGAGTGGCCAGTCCTCTGGAAACACCATATATTTT; CDR3: CASSLVSGQSSGNTIYF
D: NA; V: TRBV30; size: NA; J: TRBJ1-2; DNA: TGTGCCTGGAGTAACCGCTATGGCTACACCTTC; CDR3: CAWSNRYGYTF
D: NA; V: TRBV3-1/TRBV3-2; size: NA; J: TRBJ2-3; DNA: TGTGCCAGCAGCCCAGGACTACACACAGATACGCAGTATTTT; CDR3: CASSPGLHTDTQYF
D: TRBD2; V: TRBV19; size: NA; J: TRBJ2-1; DNA: TGTGCCAGCCGAACCTCTAGCGGGGGGCCCAATGAGCAGTTCTTC; CDR3: CASRTSSGGPNEQFF